The rows below give T cell receptor beta chains drawn from one sample of a study of radiotherapy plus CTLA-4 blockade in lung cancer. The method was immunoSEQ multiplex PCR; TCRdb's version includes in-frame clones alone and lacks a portion of them. The sample comprises approximately 30,000 clones, under 85% of which are singletons, and roughly 4.5% rests with the top ten. Sequencing used peripheral blood, obtained from a patient treated with radiotherapy plus ipilimumab. These receptors were taken from a human donor with non-small cell lung cancer whose response to radiotherapy plus ipilimumab could not be evaluated. Each CDR3 is given with its conserved first and last residue. A D gene is named only where the DNA matches it firmly. Not every row has a clone size; where given, it reads once, few, many or a size class.

d_gene,j_gene,v_gene,abundance,CDR3nt,CDR3aa
.,TRBJ1-1,TRBV7-8,.,TGTGCCAGCAGCTTAGTCGGAGCAGGGATGAACACTGAAGCTTTCTTT,CASSLVGAGMNTEAFF
TRBD1,TRBJ2-7,TRBV7-9,few,TGTGCCAGCAGCTTAACAGGGGGCCTGTCAGCCGAGCAGTACTTC,CASSLTGGLSAEQYF
.,TRBJ2-5,TRBV6-5,.,TGTGCCAGCAGTAGGGGTCAGCAAGAGACCCAGTACTTC,CASSRGQQETQYF
.,TRBJ1-5,TRBV19,few,TGTGCCAGTAAAGTACGGGCGGGTCAGCCCCAGCATTTT,CASKVRAGQPQHF
.,TRBJ1-1,TRBV11-1,.,TGTGCCAGCAGCTTCGTAGTCAGGGTGGACACTGAAGCTTTCTTT,CASSFVVRVDTEAFF
TRBD1,TRBJ1-5,TRBV4-2,.,TGTGCCAGCAGCCGAGGGACAGGGGGCCGGCAGCCCCAGCATTTT,CASSRGTGGRQPQHF
.,TRBJ2-3,TRBV18,.,TGTGCCAGCTCACCGGGGAGCTCCACAGATACGCAGTATTTT,CASSPGSSTDTQYF
.,TRBJ2-7,TRBV7-2,.,TGTGCCAGCAGCTTAGTGGGCTCCCAGAGGGTCCGCTACGAGCAGTACTTC,CASSLVGSQRVRYEQYF
.,TRBJ2-2,TRBV7-2,.,TGTGCCAGCAGCGGCTGGAGCACCGGGGAGCTGTTTTTT,CASSGWSTGELFF
.,TRBJ2-7,TRBV5-1,.,TGCGCCAGCAGTTCAGTCTCCTACGAGCAGTACTTC,CASSSVSYEQYF
.,TRBJ2-1,TRBV7-2,.,TGTGCCAGCAGCGTACAGAGCCTAGGGGACAATGAGCAGTTCTTC,CASSVQSLGDNEQFF
TRBD1,TRBJ1-6,TRBV7-3,few,TGTGCCAGCAGCGAAACAGGGGGACTGGACAATTCACCCCTCCACTTT,CASSETGGLDNSPLHF
.,TRBJ2-3,TRBV14,.,TGTGCCAGCAGCCTTTATGCAGGGGTCTTGACAGATACGCAGTATTTT,CASSLYAGVLTDTQYF